Shown below are 13 T cell receptor beta chains from a single sample sequenced in a study of early T cells in non-severe SARS-CoV-2 infection. MiXCR, run by TCRdb on the 5' RACE reads, gives a single entry per CDR3 protein. The sample yields 85,000 to 100,000 distinct CDR3 sequences, 16% seen once. Sequencing was performed on whole blood, taken at baseline. Receptor source: an adult who was a healthcare worker with PCR-confirmed SARS-CoV-2 infection or an uninfected control (not recorded which).

This clonotype has just a few counts. This sequence joins TRBV4-1 and TRBJ2-3; D unresolved. The germline V gene encodes CDR1 MGHRA and CDR2 YSYEKL. V was trimmed by 3 bases and J by 5 bases, leaving 9 bases between them. The CDR3 runs to 13 residues. DNA of the CDR3: TGCGCCAGCAGCCAGGCTGCCATAGATACGCAGTATTTT. It is translated as CASSQAAIDTQYF.

This sequence joins TRBV6-5 and TRBJ1-2; TRBD1 is a possible D gene (6 bases). This CDR3 spans 15 amino acids. Germline values: CDR1 MNHEY, CDR2 SVGAGI. V was pared by 6 bases and J by 8 bases, with 22 bases between. CDR3 nucleotides: TGTGCCAGCAGACCAGAATTCAGGGGTACAGAAGGCTACACCTTC. It yields the protein CASRPEFRGTEGYTF.

The genes are TRBV7-9 and TRBJ1-3; D call uncertain. There are 16 residues in the CDR3. Germline V gives CDR1 SEHNR, CDR2 FQNEAQ (reference sequence). Trimming removed 3 bases at V and 2 bases at J, with 14 bases between. The DNA for the CDR3 is TGTGCCAGCAGCTTGACTTCGTCGGCGACTGGAAACACCATATATTTT. Its protein is CASSLTSSATGNTIYF.

The table lists this clonotype with a few counts. This chain uses TRBV10-3 with TRBJ2-1; TRBD2 matches at 8 bases. Trimming cost V 0 bases and J 10 bases; bases outside gene matches: 5. The germline V gene encodes CDR1 ENHRY and CDR2 SYGVKD. The CDR3 extends over 14 amino acids. The CDR3 is CAISESLLAVEQFF. The CDR3 region has the DNA TGTGCCATCAGTGAGTCGCTACTAGCGGTAGAGCAGTTCTTC.

This clonotype has a handful of counts. The rearrangement uses TRBV7-9 and TRBJ2-4; D remains unclear. CDR1 is SEHNR and CDR2 is FQNEAQ in the germline V gene (reference sequence). The CDR3 is 12 residues long. Trimming removed 8 bases at V and 4 bases at J, with 9 bases between. The CDR3, as DNA: TGTGCCAGCGCCCGGCTTAAAAACATTCAGTACTTC. It yields the protein CASARLKNIQYF. The full variable domain, its missing parts supplied by reference TRBV7-9 and TRBJ2-4, is DTGVSQNPRHKITKRGQNVTFRCDPISEHNRLYWYRQTLGQGPEFLTYFQNEAQLEKSRLLSDRFSAERPKGSFSTLEIQRTEQGDSAMYLCASARLKNIQYFGAGTRLSVL.

This clonotype was observed once. The V and J genes are TRBV27 and TRBJ2-7; D possibly corresponds to TRBD1 (6 bases). The CDR3 is 13 amino acids. The germline V and J ends were trimmed by 3 bases and 0 bases, with 6 bases remaining between them. Germline lookup yields CDR1 MNHEY and CDR2 SMNVEV (reference sequence). The DNA for the CDR3 is TGTGCCAGCAGTTTGGGGGCCTCCTACGAGCAGTACTTC. It is translated as CASSLGASYEQYF.

The rearrangement uses TRBV6-5 and TRBJ2-3; no reliable D call. Trimming removed 5 bases at V and 4 bases at J, with 16 bases between. The CDR3 runs to 15 residues. CDR1 and CDR2 from the germline V gene are MNHEY and SVGAGI. CDR3 sequence reads: CASSPRIPGPDTQYF. The CDR3 nucleotides are TGTGCCAGCAGTCCTCGCATTCCGGGTCCAGATACGCAGTATTTT.

This clonotype was observed a handful of times. The V and J genes are TRBV6-5 and TRBJ2-1; TRBD2 matches at 9 bases. V dropped 5 bases and J dropped 2; count of bases not matched to a gene: 4. The CDR3 is made up of 15 amino acids. Germline-derived CDR1 and CDR2 are MNHEY and SVGAGI. The CDR3 DNA sequence: TGTGCCAGCAGTCCGCGACTAGCGGCCTACAATGAGCAGTTCTTC. Translated: CASSPRLAAYNEQFF.

There are many counts of this clonotype. The chain links TRBV20-1 to TRBJ2-2; no definite D call. The CDR3 consists of 13 residues. The V gene lost 2 bases and the J gene lost 4 bases, with 8 bases spanning the gap. Germline CDR1 DFQATT, CDR2 SNEGSKA (reference sequence). The CDR3, as DNA: TGCAGTGCTAGACACCAGTCCACCGGGGAGCTGTTTTTT. Protein sequence: CSARHQSTGELFF.

The chain recombines TRBV20-1 with TRBJ2-7; 10 bases are a match to TRBD1. The germline V gene encodes CDR1 DFQATT and CDR2 SNEGSKA (reference sequence). The CDR3 is made up of 14 amino acids. J gave up 10 bases and V 6 bases, and 15 bases lay outside the gene matches. The DNA for the CDR3 is TGCAGTGCGCAAGCCGGGACAGGGGACCTGAGACAGTACTTC. Its translation: CSAQAGTGDLRQYF.

The V gene is TRBV18, the J gene TRBJ1-1; D remains ambiguous. Germline CDR1 and CDR2: KGHSH and LQKENI. The CDR3 is 15 residues long. Trimming removed 1 base at V and 5 bases at J, with 14 bases between. The CDR3 nucleotides are TGTGCCAGCTCACCACAAGGAGGGAGGAAGACTGAAGCTTTCTTT. Protein sequence: CASSPQGGRKTEAFF.

This clonotype was counted only a few times. V and J are TRBV20-1 and TRBJ2-7; 7 bases fit TRBD1. Germline V gene data show CDR1 as DFQATT and CDR2 as SNEGSKA (reference sequence). CDR3 length: 14 amino acids. V lost 4 bases to trimming and J lost 2 bases; unmatched junction nucleotides: 8. The chain's CDR3 is CSATIQGRTYEQYF. The CDR3 DNA reads TGCAGTGCTACGATACAGGGGCGCACCTACGAGCAGTACTTC.

This clonotype came up a few times. The chain uses TRBV2 and TRBJ2-1; possible D gene TRBD1, 5 bases. The CDR3 consists of 13 residues. CDR1 is SNHLY, CDR2 FYNNEI, per germline. Trimming stripped 5 bases from V and 4 bases from J, with 9 bases between. DNA for the CDR3: TGTGCCAGCAGTTCCGACAGATACAATGAGCAGTTCTTC. Translated: CASSSDRYNEQFF.